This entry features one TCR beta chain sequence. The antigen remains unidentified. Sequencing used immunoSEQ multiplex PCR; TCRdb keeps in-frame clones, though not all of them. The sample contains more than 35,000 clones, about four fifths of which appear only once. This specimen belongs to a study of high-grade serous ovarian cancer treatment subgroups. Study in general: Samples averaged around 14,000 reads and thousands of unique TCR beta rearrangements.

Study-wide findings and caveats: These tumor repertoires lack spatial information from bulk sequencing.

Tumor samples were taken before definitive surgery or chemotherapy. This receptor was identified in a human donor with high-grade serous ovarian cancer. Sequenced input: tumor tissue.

CDR3 residues: CASSFTGDQPQHF. CDR3 sequence (DNA): TGCGCCAGCAGCTTCACAGGGGACCAGCCCCAGCATTTT. V is TRBV5-1 and J is TRBJ1-5, with 7 bases fitting TRBD1. The V and J ends lost 2 bases and 7 bases, in that order; junction bases with no gene match: 3. CDR3 length: 13 amino acids. Germline CDR1 reads SGHRS; CDR2 reads YFSETQ.